This T cell receptor beta chain was sequenced in a study of shared clonotypes between healthy human individuals. The study, taken as a whole, reports: Rarefaction indicated that sorted-subset sequencing remained incomplete although depth was large.

Selected positively for CCR7 and CD45RO-negative, naive CD8 cells excluded terminally differentiated effector memory CD45RA+ cells. Recent vaccinations or acute infections were absent in the healthy HIV-negative adult donors. Germline values: CDR1 WSHSY, CDR2 SAAADI. This CDR3 region has 13 residues. Trimming left V 2 bases short and J 2 bases short, with 6 bases between. Assay used: immunoSEQ multiplex PCR; TCRdb lists only in-frame clones, some missing. Among under 2,000,000 clones listed, roughly 94% were seen once. With respect to this clone: Antigen unknown.

V is TRBV10-2 and J is TRBJ2-5; no reliable D call. Sequencing was done on a sample of naive CD8+ T cells sorted from blood. This clonotype was obtained from a young man in good health. CDR3 loop: CASSEAGQETQYF. CDR3 nucleotides: TGCGCCAGCAGTGAGGCAGGTCAAGAGACCCAGTACTTC.